These 15 T cell receptor beta chains came from one sample sequenced in a study of blood T cell repertoires in COVID-19. Sequencing used immunoSEQ multiplex PCR; TCRdb keeps in-frame clones, though not all of them. This table holds some 150,000 clones, around 83% found once. Material for sequencing was peripheral blood. All receptors derive from a human donor in a cohort sampled during active COVID-19.

This chain links TRBV18 with TRBJ1-5; no definite D call. CDR3 length: 15 amino acids. Germline lookup yields CDR1 KGHSH and CDR2 LQKENI. The germline V and J ends were trimmed by 3 bases and 0 bases, with 9 bases remaining between them. CDR3 DNA: TGTGCCAGCTCACCCCTTCTAGGTAGCAATCAGCCCCAGCATTTT. It is translated as CASSPLLGSNQPQHF.

J is TRBJ2-1 and V is TRBV10-3; D not certain. The CDR3 spans 11 residues. The germline V gene has CDR1 ENHRY and CDR2 SYGVKD. Trimming removed 10 bases from V and 0 bases from J, with 4 bases in between. CDR3 loop: CATLSYNEQFF. For the CDR3, the DNA is TGTGCCACCCTCTCCTACAATGAGCAGTTCTTC.

This rearrangement joins TRBV4-2 to TRBJ2-1; tentatively, D is TRBD2 (6 bases). Germline CDR1 and CDR2: LGHNA and YNFKEQ. Deletions cut 6 bases from V and 4 bases from J, with 16 bases between. The CDR3 contains 15 residues. CDR3 in DNA: TGTGCCAGCAGACCCTCCGGGGGTTTTTACAATGAGCAGTTCTTC. Its protein product is CASRPSGGFYNEQFF.

The V gene is TRBV3-1 (or the pseudogene TRBV3-2), the J gene TRBJ2-1, with 8 positions matching TRBD1. Germline lookup yields CDR1 LGHDT and CDR2 YNNKEL (reference sequence). The trim removed 0 bases at V and 13 bases at J, leaving 8 bases unmatched. The CDR3 loop spans 14 amino acids. CDR3 nucleotides: TGTGCCAGCAGCCAAGATCTTGGGACAGGAGCACAGTTCTTC. This sequence encodes CASSQDLGTGAQFF.

The V gene is TRBV27, the J gene TRBJ2-3, with a tentative D call TRBD2 (6 bases). The CDR3 has 16 amino acids. The V and J ends lost 2 bases and 4 bases respectively, with 16 bases between them. In germline, CDR1 is MNHEY, CDR2 SMNVEV (reference sequence). DNA for the CDR3: TGTGCCAGCAGTTTAGGTAGCGGAAACCCTTCAGATACGCAGTATTTT. Translated, it gives CASSLGSGNPSDTQYF.

In its sample, this clone was seen once. The chain carries TRBV7-8 and TRBJ2-1; maybe TRBD1 (5 bases). Trimming stripped 4 bases from V and 2 bases from J, with 12 bases between. CDR3 length: 15 residues. CDR1 and CDR2 from the germline V gene are SGHVS and FQNEAQ. This chain's CDR3 is CASSSAGNPYNEQFF. CDR3 bases: TGTGCCAGCAGCTCCGCAGGGAACCCCTACAATGAGCAGTTCTTC.

This CDR3 is CASSPPSSQETQYF. The DNA for the CDR3 is TGTGCCAGCAGCCCTCCTAGCAGCCAAGAGACCCAGTACTTC. The chain links TRBV11-2 to TRBJ2-5; D may be TRBD2 (5 bases). CDR1 and CDR2 (germline): SGHAT, FQNNGV. Between the trimmed V and J ends, which lost 5 bases and 1 base, there was a span of 11 bases. The length of the CDR3 is 14 residues.

The genes are TRBV5-4 and TRBJ2-5, with 16 bases that match TRBD2. The ends lost 4 bases at V and 4 bases at J; junction bases unmatched: 10. This CDR3 contains 18 residues. Germline V CDR1 and CDR2: SGHNT, YYREEE (reference sequence). The CDR3 coding sequence is TGTGCCAGCAGCCCCCCGGGACTAGCGGGAGGGCGGGGAGAGACCCAGTACTTC. Its translation: CASSPPGLAGGRGETQYF.

V usage is TRBV28 and J usage is TRBJ2-2; 11 positions match TRBD2. Germline values: CDR1 MDHEN, CDR2 SYDVKM. Trimming removed 6 bases from V and 3 bases from J; junction bases left unmatched: 6. CDR3 length: 16 amino acids. CDR3 nucleotides: TGTGCCAGCAGCCAGACGGGACTAGCGGACACCGGGGAGCTGTTTTTT. It specifies CASSQTGLADTGELFF.

Only a few counts were recorded for this clone. This rearrangement joins TRBV7-2 to TRBJ2-3; D is unresolved. Trimming removed 3 bases at V and 7 bases at J, with 11 bases between. Germline V gives CDR1 SGHTA, CDR2 FQGNSA. CDR3 length: 13 amino acids. CDR3 DNA sequence: TGTGCCAGCAGCTTGGCAGGATTCCATACGCAGTATTTT. This codes for CASSLAGFHTQYF. The full variable domain, in which reference TRBV7-2 and TRBJ2-3 provide the parts outside the CDR3, is GAGVSQSPSNKVTEKGKDVELRCDPISGHTALYWYRQSLGQGLEFLIYFQGNSAPDKSGLPSDRFSAERTGGSVSTLTIQRTQQEDSAVYLCASSLAGFHTQYFGPGTRLTVL.

The V call is TRBV9, the J call TRBJ2-1, with a possible D match to TRBD1 (6 bases). The V gene lost 4 bases and the J gene lost 4 bases, with 15 bases spanning the gap. The germline V gene encodes CDR1 SGDLS and CDR2 YYNGEE. The CDR3 has 15 amino acids. In DNA form, the CDR3 reads TGTGCCAGCAGCACCCACAGGGCCCATTACAATGAGCAGTTCTTC. As protein: CASSTHRAHYNEQFF.

This clone was observed once. The chain combines TRBV6-5 with TRBJ2-3; 8 positions match TRBD1. Germline CDR1 reads MNHEY; CDR2 reads SVGAGI. The CDR3 runs to 16 residues. The trim removed 0 bases at V and 2 bases at J, leaving 4 bases unmatched. In DNA form, the CDR3 reads TGTGCCAGCAGTTACTCACACAGGGGGGCCACAGATACGCAGTATTTT. It specifies CASSYSHRGATDTQYF.

CDR3 loop: CASSLGGSAYEQYF. CDR3 bases: TGTGCCAGCAGCTTAGGTGGGAGCGCGTACGAGCAGTACTTC. The chain employs TRBV7-9 and TRBJ2-7; TRBD2 is a possible D gene (5 bases). V lost 1 base and J 4 bases, leaving 11 bases between the germline ends. Germline V gene sequence: CDR1 SEHNR, CDR2 FQNEAQ (reference sequence). The CDR3 sequence is 14 residues long.

This clone has only a few counts. The chain links TRBV6-6 to TRBJ1-3; D is ambiguous. Germline V gene lookup returns CDR1 MNHNY and CDR2 SVGAGI (reference sequence). This CDR3 is built from 13 residues. The CDR3 reads CATAGFSGNTIYF. In DNA form, the CDR3 reads TGTGCTACGGCGGGGTTCTCTGGAAACACCATATATTTT.

This clone has a handful of counts. The rearrangement joins TRBV9 to TRBJ1-2, with a weak D call TRBD1 (5 bases). The V end lost 0 bases, the J end lost 7 bases, and 13 bases lay between the germline ends. CDR1 and CDR2 (germline): SGDLS, YYNGEE. The CDR3 sequence is 14 residues long. CDR3 in DNA: TGTGCCAGCAGCGTAGATACAGGCCTGGGTGGCTACACCTTC. It specifies CASSVDTGLGGYTF.